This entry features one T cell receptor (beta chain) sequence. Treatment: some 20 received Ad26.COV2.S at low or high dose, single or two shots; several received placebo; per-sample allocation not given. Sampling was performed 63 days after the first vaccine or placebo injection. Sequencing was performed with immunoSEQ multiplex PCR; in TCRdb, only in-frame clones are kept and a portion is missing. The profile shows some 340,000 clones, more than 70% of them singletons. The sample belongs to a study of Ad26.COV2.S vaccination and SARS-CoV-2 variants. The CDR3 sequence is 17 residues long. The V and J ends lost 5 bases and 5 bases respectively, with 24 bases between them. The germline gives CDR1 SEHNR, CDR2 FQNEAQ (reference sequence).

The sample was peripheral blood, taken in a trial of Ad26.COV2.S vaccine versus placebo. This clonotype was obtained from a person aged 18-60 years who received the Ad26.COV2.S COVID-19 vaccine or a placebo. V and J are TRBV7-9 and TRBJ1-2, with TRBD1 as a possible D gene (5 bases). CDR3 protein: CASSPSLGVGGRYGYTF. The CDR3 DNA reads TGTGCCAGCAGCCCGAGTTTAGGCGTGGGGGGAAGGTATGGCTACACCTTC.